This T cell receptor (beta chain) was identified during a study of cytomegalovirus exposure and HLA in healthy donors. Whole-study results and caveats: Across all donors, roughly uniform sequencing depth was an assumption of the presence/absence analyses. Among donors in an Asian-associated ancestry cluster, a later analysis reportedly found fewer N-insertions than the roughly 700-donor mean.

Germline V CDR1 and CDR2: SGHNT, YYREEE (reference sequence). V was pared by 3 bases and J by 0 bases, with 18 bases between. The CDR3 is 17 residues long. In the PCR, 60 Vbeta and 13 Jbeta primers were used. Sequencing was performed with immunoSEQ multiplex PCR; in TCRdb, only in-frame clones are kept and a portion is missing. Of roughly 100,000 clones listed, about 13% are singletons. This clone was detected a few times. The antigen is not known. This clonotype was obtained from a man aged 35 to 55 in good health and CMV-seropositive. The chain is built from TRBV5-4 and TRBJ1-1; D uncertain. Sequenced material: PBMCs. The CDR3 bases are TGTGCCAGCAGCTCCGTAGGCCGGGGTCCGATGAACACTGAAGCTTTCTTT. It translates to CASSSVGRGPMNTEAFF.